This T cell receptor beta chain was sequenced in a study of Ad26.COV2.S vaccination and SARS-CoV-2 variants (dated by TCRdb to the early 2020s). Turning to the overall study: Donors in the vaccine arm were drawn from COV1001, a phase I-IIa trial of Ad26.COV2.S in healthy adults that was multicentre, randomized, double-blind and placebo-controlled. TCRbeta repertoire sequencing was used to assess the specificity and breadth of SARS-CoV-2-reactive T cell receptors after Ad26.COV2.S vaccination. Trial participants were randomized into five groups of five: low-dose or high-dose Ad26.COV2.S given once or twice, or placebo on both occasions. Throughout the experiments and outcome assessment, investigators stayed blinded to trial group allocation. Dosing of Ad26.COV2.S was intramuscular, at either 5x10^10 or 1x10^11 viral particles, delivered as one shot or as two shots spaced 56 days apart. The TCR-sequenced set comprised about 32 samples: about 19 Ad26.COV2.S vaccine recipients, 5 placebo recipients and 8 SARS-CoV-2 convalescent individuals. Here is what the overall study found, with its caveats: Higher spike-specific TCR breadth was observed in Ad26.COV2.S recipients than in placebo recipients (P = 0.0014). Non-spike TCR breadth was comparable between vaccine and placebo recipients, consistent with the vaccine containing only spike. After vaccination, substantial breadth of spike-specific CD8+ and CD4+ T cell responses was reported. The authors noted that the TCR breadth and depth analyses may have underestimated total T cell responses. The study was not powered for comparison of responses between vaccine doses or regimens.

Remarks on this clone: This clone's antigen is unknown. No per-base quality is available; no much larger clone lies one base away.

The sample's treatment or condition label, decoded: roughly 20 received Ad26.COV2.S at low or high dose, single or two shots; several received placebo; per-sample allocation not given. For vaccine and placebo recipients, the sequenced repertoires came from samples collected on day 63 after the first injection. In Cohort 1b, around 25 adults aged 18-55 years were enrolled at a single site in Boston, USA, between 29 July and 7 August 2020. Ad26.COV2.S was a replication-incompetent adenovirus type 26 vector expressing a prefusion-stabilized SARS-CoV-2 spike protein from the original Wuhan strain. The immunoSEQ Assay was the method used to sequence TCRbeta CDR3 regions. After extraction, genomic DNA underwent amplification by bias-controlled multiplex PCR, followed by high-throughput sequencing. From the authors' description of their analysis: Collapsing and filtering of sequences were performed to quantify the absolute abundance of each unique TCRbeta CDR3 region. Usable DNA was measured by amplifying reference genes present in all nucleated cells, and TCRbeta template counts were normalized to that usable DNA to estimate T cell fraction. Repertoire TCRs were annotated as SARS-CoV-2-specific when V gene, CDR3 amino acid sequence and J gene were exactly matched to a known reactive TCR set. MIRA supplied the reference SARS-CoV-2 TCR set, which was filtered for enrichment in COVID-19-positive ImmuneCODE repertoires so that public or cross-reactive TCRs were removed. Drawing on the MIRA antigens, annotated TCRs were analysed further at the level of specific ORF or position within ORF. Depth was the summed frequency of annotated unique rearrangements, while breadth was defined as annotated unique rearrangements over total unique productive rearrangements. Two-sided Wilcoxon rank-sum tests were used to compare TCR breadth between groups. The immuneACCESS repertoire file appears here via TCRdb, limited to in-frame rearrangements. These files lack a portion of the clones; in checked studies, under half of the deficit traces to unresolved V genes, and the cause of the others is not known. V and J calls and clone size are copied from that table; D and trimming were computed from the DNA. The sample contains more than 300,000 clones, about 86% of them found a single time. The ten largest clones take up more than 1.5% of the sample.

Specimen: peripheral blood, collected in a trial of Ad26.COV2.S vaccine versus placebo. The receptor comes from a person between 18 and 60 years old who received the Ad26.COV2.S COVID-19 vaccine or a placebo.

The CDR3 has the sequence CASSLEGSGMYEQYF. The sequence in DNA is TGTGCCAGCAGCTTAGAGGGTAGCGGGATGTACGAGCAGTACTTC. The rearranged chain carries TRBV7-2 and TRBJ2-7; 8 bases in between match TRBD2. The germline V gene sets CDR1 to SGHTA and CDR2 to FQGNSA. Including cysteine and phenylalanine, the CDR3 has 15 amino acids. Here the CDR3 DNA is all that survives: 45 bases in frame from base 1. Trimming removed 1 base from V and 4 bases from J; the gene matches leave 6 bases unexplained.